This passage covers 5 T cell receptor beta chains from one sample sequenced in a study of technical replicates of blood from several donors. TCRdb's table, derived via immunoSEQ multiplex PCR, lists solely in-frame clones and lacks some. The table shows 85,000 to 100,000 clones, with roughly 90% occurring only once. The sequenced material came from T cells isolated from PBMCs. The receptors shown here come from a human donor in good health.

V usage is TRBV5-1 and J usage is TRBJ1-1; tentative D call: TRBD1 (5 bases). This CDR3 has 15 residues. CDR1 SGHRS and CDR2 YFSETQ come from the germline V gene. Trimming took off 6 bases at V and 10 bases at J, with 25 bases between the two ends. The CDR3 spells CASTLPGLTSGGAFF. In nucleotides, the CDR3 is TGCGCCAGCACCCTTCCGGGACTCACGTCTGGAGGAGCTTTCTTT.

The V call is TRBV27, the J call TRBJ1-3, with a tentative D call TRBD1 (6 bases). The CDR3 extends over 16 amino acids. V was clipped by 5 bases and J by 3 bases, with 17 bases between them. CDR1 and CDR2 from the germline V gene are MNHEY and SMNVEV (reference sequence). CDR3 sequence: CASSPLGGLSGNTIYF. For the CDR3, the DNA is TGTGCCAGCAGTCCACTGGGGGGGCTGAGTGGAAACACCATATATTTT.

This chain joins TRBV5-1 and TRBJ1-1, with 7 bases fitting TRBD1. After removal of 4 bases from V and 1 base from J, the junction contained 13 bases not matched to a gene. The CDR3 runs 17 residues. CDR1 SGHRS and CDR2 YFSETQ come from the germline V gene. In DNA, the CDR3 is TGCGCCAGCAGCCCCATTATAACAGGGGCCCCGAACACTGAAGCTTTCTTT. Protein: CASSPIITGAPNTEAFF. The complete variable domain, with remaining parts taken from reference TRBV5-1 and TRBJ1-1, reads KAGVTQTPRYLIKTRGQQVTLSCSPISGHRSVSWYQQTPGQGLQFLFEYFSETQRNKGNFPGRFSGRQFSNSRSEMNVSTLELGDSALYLCASSPIITGAPNTEAFFGQGTRLTVV.

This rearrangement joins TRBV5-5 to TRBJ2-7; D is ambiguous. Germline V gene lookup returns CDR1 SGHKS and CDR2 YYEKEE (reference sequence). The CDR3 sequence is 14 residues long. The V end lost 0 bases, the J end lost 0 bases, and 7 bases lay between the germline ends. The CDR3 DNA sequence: TGTGCCAGCAGCTTGGCCAGAAGCTCCTACGAGCAGTACTTC. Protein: CASSLARSSYEQYF.

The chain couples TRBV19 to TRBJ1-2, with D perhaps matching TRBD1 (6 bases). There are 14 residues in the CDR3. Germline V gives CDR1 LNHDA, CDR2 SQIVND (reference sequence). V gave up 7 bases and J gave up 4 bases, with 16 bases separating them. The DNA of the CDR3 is TGTGCCAGTACTCCACAGGGTTACCCCTATGGCTACACCTTC. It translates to CASTPQGYPYGYTF.